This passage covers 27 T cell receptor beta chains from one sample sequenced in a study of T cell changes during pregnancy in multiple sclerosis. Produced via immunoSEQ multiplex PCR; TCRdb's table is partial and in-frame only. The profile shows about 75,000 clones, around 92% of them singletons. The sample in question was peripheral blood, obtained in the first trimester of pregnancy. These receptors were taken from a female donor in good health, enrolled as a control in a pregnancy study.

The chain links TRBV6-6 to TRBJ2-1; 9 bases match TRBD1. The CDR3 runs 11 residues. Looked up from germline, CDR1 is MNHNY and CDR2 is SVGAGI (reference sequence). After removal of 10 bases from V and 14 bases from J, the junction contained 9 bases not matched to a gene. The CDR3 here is CATGTGTGKFF. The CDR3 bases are TGTGCCACCGGTACCGGGACAGGGAAGTTCTTC.

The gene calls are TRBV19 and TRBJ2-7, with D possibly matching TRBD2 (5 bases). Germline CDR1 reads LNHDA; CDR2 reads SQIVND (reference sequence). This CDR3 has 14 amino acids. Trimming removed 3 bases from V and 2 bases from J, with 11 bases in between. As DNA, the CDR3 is TGTGCCAGTAGTATCATCATGGGAGCCTACGAGCAGTACTTC. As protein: CASSIIMGAYEQYF. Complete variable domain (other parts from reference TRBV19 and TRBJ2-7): DGGITQSPKYLFRKEGQNVTLSCEQNLNHDAMYWYRQDPGQGLRLIYYSQIVNDFQKGDIAEGYSVSREKKESFPLTVTSAQKNPTAFYLCASSIIMGAYEQYFGPGTRLTVT.

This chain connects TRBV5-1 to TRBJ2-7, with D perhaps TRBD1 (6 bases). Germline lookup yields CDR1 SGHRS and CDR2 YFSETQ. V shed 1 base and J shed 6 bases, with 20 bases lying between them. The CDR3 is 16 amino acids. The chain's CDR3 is CASSLTPPGEGFEQYF. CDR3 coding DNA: TGCGCCAGCAGCTTGACCCCGCCAGGGGAAGGATTCGAGCAGTACTTC.

CDR3 loop: CASSLIQGAPGELFF. The CDR3 DNA reads TGTGCCAGCAGCCTCATTCAGGGGGCCCCCGGGGAGCTGTTTTTT. This chain links TRBV5-5 with TRBJ2-2; 8 bases align to TRBD1. This CDR3 is built from 15 residues. Germline values: CDR1 SGHKS, CDR2 YYEKEE (reference sequence). With V trimmed by 4 bases and J by 6 bases, 8 bases remained unmatched.

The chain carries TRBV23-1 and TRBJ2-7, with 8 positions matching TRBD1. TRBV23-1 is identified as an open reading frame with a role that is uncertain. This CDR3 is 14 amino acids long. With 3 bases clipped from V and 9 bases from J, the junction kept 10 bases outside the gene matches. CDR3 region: CASSHPTGDAPQYF. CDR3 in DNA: TGCGCCAGCAGTCACCCGACAGGGGACGCTCCGCAGTACTTC.

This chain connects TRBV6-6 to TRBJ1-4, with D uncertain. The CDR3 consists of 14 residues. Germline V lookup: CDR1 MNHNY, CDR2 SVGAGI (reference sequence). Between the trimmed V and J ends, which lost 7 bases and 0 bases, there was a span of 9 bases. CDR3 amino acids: CASTGRTTNEKLFF. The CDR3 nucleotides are TGTGCCAGCACGGGGAGAACAACTAATGAAAAACTGTTTTTT.

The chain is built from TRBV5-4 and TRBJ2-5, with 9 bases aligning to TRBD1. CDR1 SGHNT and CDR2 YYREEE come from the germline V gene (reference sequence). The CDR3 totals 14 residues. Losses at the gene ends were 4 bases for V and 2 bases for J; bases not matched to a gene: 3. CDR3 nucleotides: TGTGCCAGCAGCCGGACAGGGGCTCAAGAGACCCAGTACTTC. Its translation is CASSRTGAQETQYF.

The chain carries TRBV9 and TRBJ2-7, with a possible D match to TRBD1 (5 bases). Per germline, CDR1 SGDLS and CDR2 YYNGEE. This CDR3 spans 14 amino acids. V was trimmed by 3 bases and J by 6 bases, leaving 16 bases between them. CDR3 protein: CASSADRRASEQYF. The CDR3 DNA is TGTGCCAGCAGCGCCGACAGAAGGGCGTCCGAGCAGTACTTC.

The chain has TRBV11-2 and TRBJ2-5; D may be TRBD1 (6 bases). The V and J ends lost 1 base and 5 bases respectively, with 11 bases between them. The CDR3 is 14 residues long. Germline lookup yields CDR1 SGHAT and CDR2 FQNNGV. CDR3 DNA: TGTGCCAGCAGCTTAGTGGCAGGGGTGGAGACCCAGTACTTC. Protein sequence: CASSLVAGVETQYF.

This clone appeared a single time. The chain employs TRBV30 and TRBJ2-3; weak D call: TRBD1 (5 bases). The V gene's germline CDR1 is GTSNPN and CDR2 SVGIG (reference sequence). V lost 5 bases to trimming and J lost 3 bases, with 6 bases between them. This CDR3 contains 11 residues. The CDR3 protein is CAWQGTDTQYF. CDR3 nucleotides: TGTGCCTGGCAGGGAACAGATACGCAGTATTTT.

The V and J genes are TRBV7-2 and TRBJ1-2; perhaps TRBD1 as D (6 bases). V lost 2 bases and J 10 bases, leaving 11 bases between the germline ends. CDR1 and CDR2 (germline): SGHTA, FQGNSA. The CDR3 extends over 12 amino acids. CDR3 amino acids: CASSLQGQVYTF. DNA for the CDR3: TGTGCCAGCAGCTTACAGGGGCAAGTCTACACCTTC.

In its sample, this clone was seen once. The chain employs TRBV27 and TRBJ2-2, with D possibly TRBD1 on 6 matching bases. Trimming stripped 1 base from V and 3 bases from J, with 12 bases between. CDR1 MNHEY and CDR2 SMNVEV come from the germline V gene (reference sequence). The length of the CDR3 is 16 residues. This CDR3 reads CASSLFARGYTGELFF. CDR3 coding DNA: TGTGCCAGCAGTTTATTCGCCAGGGGATACACCGGGGAGCTGTTTTTT.

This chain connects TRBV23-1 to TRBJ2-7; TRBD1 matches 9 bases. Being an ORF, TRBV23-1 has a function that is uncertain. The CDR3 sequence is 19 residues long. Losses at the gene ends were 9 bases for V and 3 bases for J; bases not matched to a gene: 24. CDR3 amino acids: CARKFLVGLEGTGLYEQYF. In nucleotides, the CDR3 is TGCGCCAGGAAATTCTTAGTGGGACTCGAAGGGACAGGGCTCTACGAGCAGTACTTC.

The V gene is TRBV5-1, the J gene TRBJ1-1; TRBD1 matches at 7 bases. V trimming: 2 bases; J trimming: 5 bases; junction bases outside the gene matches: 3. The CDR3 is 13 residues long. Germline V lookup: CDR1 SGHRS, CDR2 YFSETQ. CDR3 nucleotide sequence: TGCGCCAGCAGCTTTTCAGGGGGGACTGAAGCTTTCTTT. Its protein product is CASSFSGGTEAFF. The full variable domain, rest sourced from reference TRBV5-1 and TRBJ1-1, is KAGVTQTPRYLIKTRGQQVTLSCSPISGHRSVSWYQQTPGQGLQFLFEYFSETQRNKGNFPGRFSGRQFSNSRSEMNVSTLELGDSALYLCASSFSGGTEAFFGQGTRLTVV.

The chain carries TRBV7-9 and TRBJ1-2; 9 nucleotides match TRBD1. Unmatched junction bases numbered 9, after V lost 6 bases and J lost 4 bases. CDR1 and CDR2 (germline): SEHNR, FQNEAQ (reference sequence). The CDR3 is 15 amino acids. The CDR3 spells CASSLTGGATYGYTF. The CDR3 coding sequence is TGTGCCAGCAGTCTCACAGGGGGCGCAACCTATGGCTACACCTTC.

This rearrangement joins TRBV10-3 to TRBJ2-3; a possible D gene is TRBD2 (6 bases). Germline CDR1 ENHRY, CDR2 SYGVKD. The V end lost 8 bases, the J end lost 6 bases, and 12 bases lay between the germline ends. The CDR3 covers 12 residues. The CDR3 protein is CAIAGTDDTQYF. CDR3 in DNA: TGTGCCATCGCCGGGACTGACGATACGCAGTATTTT.

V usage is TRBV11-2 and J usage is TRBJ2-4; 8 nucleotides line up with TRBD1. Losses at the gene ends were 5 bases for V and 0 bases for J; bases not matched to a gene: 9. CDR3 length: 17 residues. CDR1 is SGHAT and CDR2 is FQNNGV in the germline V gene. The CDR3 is CASSPRTGSIAKNIQYF. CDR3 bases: TGTGCCAGCAGCCCGAGGACAGGGTCTATAGCCAAAAACATTCAGTACTTC.

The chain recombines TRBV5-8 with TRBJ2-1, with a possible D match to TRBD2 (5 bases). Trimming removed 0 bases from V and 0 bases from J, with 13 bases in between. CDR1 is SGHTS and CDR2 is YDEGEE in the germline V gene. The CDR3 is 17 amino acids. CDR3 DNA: TGTGCCAGCAGCTTGGCCGTGGGAGTGGGCTCCTACAATGAGCAGTTCTTC. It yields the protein CASSLAVGVGSYNEQFF.

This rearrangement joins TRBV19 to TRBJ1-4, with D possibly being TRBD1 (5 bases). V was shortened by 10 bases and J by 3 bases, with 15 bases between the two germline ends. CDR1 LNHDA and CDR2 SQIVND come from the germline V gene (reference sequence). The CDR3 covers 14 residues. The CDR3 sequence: CATARDWANEKLFF. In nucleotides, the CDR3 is TGTGCCACTGCTAGGGACTGGGCTAATGAAAAACTGTTTTTT.

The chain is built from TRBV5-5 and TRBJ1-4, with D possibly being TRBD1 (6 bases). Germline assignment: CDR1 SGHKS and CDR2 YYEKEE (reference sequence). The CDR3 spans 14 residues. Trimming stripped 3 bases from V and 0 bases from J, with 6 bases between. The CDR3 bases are TGTGCCAGCAGCTCAGGGGCAACTAATGAAAAACTGTTTTTT. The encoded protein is CASSSGATNEKLFF.

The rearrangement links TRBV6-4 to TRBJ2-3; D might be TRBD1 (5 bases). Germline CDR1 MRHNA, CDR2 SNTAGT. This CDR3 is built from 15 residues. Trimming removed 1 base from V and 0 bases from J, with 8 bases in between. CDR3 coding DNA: TGTGCCAGCAGTGACTGGGCAGGGAGCACAGATACGCAGTATTTT. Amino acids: CASSDWAGSTDTQYF.

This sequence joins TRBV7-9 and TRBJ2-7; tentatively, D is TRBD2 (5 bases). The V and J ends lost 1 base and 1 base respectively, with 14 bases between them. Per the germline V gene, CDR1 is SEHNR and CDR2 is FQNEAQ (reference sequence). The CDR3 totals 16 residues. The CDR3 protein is CASSLGSAGGSYEQYF. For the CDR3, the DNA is TGTGCCAGCAGCTTAGGGTCGGCGGGCGGATCCTACGAGCAGTACTTC.

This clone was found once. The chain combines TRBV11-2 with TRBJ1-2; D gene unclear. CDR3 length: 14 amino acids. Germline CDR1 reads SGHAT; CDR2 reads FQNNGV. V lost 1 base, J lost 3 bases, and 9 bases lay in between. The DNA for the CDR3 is TGTGCCAGCAGCTTAGGAAGGAGCTACTATGGCTACACCTTC. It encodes CASSLGRSYYGYTF.

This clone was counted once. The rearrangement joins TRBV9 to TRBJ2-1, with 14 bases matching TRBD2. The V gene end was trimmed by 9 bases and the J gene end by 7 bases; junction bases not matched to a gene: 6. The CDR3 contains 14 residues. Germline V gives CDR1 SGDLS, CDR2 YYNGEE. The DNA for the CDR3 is TGTGCCACCTCTGGGACTAGCGGGAGTAATGAGCAGTTCTTC. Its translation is CATSGTSGSNEQFF.

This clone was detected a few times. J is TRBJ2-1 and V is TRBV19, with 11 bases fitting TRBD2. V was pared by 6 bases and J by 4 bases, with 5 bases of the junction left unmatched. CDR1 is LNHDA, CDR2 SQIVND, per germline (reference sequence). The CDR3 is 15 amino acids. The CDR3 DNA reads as TGTGCCAGTAGGCGGGGACTAGCGGTTTACAATGAGCAGTTCTTC. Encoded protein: CASRRGLAVYNEQFF.

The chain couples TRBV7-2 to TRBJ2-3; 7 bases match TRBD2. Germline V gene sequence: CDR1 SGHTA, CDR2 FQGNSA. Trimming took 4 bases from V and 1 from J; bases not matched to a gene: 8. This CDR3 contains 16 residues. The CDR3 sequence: CASSSLGGRGTDTQYF. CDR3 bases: TGTGCCAGCAGCTCCTTGGGCGGGAGAGGCACAGATACGCAGTATTTT.

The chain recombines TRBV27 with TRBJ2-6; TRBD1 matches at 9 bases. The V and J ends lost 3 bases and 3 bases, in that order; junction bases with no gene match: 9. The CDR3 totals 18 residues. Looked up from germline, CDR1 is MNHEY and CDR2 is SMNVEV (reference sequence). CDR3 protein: CASSFNRDRVFGANVLTF. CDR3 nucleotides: TGTGCCAGCAGTTTCAACCGGGACAGGGTTTTTGGGGCCAACGTCCTGACTTTC.